Listed below are T cell receptor beta chains from one sample, sequenced in a study of OX40 agonist ivuxolimab in advanced cancers. Libraries were prepared by immunoSEQ multiplex PCR; TCRdb keeps only in-frame clonotypes and omits some of them. This sample carries 30,000 to 35,000 clones, about 86% of them seen once, and the ten largest clones take about 1.3%. Sequenced material: CD4+ or CD8+ T cells sorted from blood, taken in a trial of the OX40 agonist ivuxolimab. These receptors were obtained from an adult with an advanced solid tumor such as melanoma, head and neck, liver or kidney cancer. Each CDR3 is given with its conserved first and last residue. A D gene is named only where the DNA matches it firmly. Clone size is given for some rows only: seen once, a few or many times, or a class if the clone is expanded.

TRBV7-2	-	TRBD1	TRBJ1-2	TGTGCCAGCAGCTTATATCAGACAGGGGGCTATGGCTACACCTTC	CASSLYQTGGYGYTF
TRBV7-2	-	TRBD2	TRBJ2-7	TGTGCCAGCAGCTTAAGCGGGAGGCTCTACGAGCAGTACTTC	CASSLSGRLYEQYF
TRBV29-1	-	TRBD1	TRBJ2-5	TGCAGCACTAACGGACAGGGGGAAGAGACCCAGTACTTC	CSTNGQGEETQYF
TRBV11-3	-	TRBD1	TRBJ2-5	TGTGCCAGCAGCTTGGGACAGCAAGAGACCCAGTACTTC	CASSLGQQETQYF
TRBV7-8	-	-	TRBJ1-2	TGTGCCAGCAGCTCATCGCCCCAGGGCTCTGGCTACACCTTC	CASSSSPQGSGYTF
TRBV11-2	-	TRBD2	TRBJ2-2	TGTGCCACTACACCGGGACTAGCATTCGGGGAGCTGTTTTTT	CATTPGLAFGELFF
TRBV29-1	once	-	TRBJ1-4	TGCAGCGTTCGCCCAGTCACGGTTGGAAAAACTGTTTTT	CSVRPVTVGKTVF
TRBV5-1	once	-	TRBJ1-6	TGCGCCAGCAGCCCCACCTCCGGGATCTATAATTCACCCCTCCACTTT	CASSPTSGIYNSPLHF
TRBV28	few	-	TRBJ1-2	TGTGCCAGCAGTTTTTCTTGGGGCTACACCTTC	CASSFSWGYTF
TRBV11-2	-	-	TRBJ2-7	TGTGCCAGCAGTTTGGACGGCGGGGCCCCCTACGAGCAGTACTTC	CASSLDGGAPYEQYF
TRBV5-6	-	-	TRBJ2-5	TGTGCCAGCAGCGGATCGGACAGCCAAGAGACCCAGTACTTC	CASSGSDSQETQYF
TRBV6-6	-	-	TRBJ2-7	TGTGCCAGCAGTTACGAACTCCAGCCCTACGAGCAGTACTTC	CASSYELQPYEQYF
TRBV6-1	-	-	TRBJ2-7	TGTGCCAGCAGTGGATTACAGGCCTCCTACGAGCAGTACTTC	CASSGLQASYEQYF
TRBV30	-	TRBD1	TRBJ1-6	TGTGCCTCAAGCCGGGACAGGGGTTCACCCCTCCACTTT	CASSRDRGSPLHF
TRBV23-1	-	TRBD1	TRBJ2-1	TGCGCCAGCAGTCGAAGGATCCGGGACAGGGATAGGAATGAGCAGTTCTTC	CASSRRIRDRDRNEQFF
TRBV19	-	TRBD1	TRBJ1-2	TGTGCCAGTAGTATCGGCCAGGGGGCATATGGCTACACCTTC	CASSIGQGAYGYTF
TRBV2	once	TRBD1	TRBJ1-4	TGTGCCAGCACCGAGGACAGGTTGATAACTAATGAAAAACTGTTTTTT	CASTEDRLITNEKLFF
TRBV25-1	-	-	TRBJ2-2	TGTGCCAGCAGTACTTACACCGGGGAGCTGTTTTTT	CASSTYTGELFF
TRBV7-9	-	-	TRBJ1-1	TGTGCCAGCAGCTTGTCTGACTTGGGGAACACTGAAGCTTTCTTT	CASSLSDLGNTEAFF
TRBV5-4	-	-	TRBJ2-3	TGTGCCAGCGGTATCAGCAGAGATACGCAGTATTTT	CASGISRDTQYF
TRBV11-2	-	TRBD1	TRBJ1-6	TGTGCCAGCAGCAACCGAGGACAGGTCGCAGGGTCACCCCTCCACTTT	CASSNRGQVAGSPLHF
TRBV7-9	-	-	TRBJ2-7	TGTGCCAGCAGCTTAGATACAGGGAGCGAGCAGTACTTC	CASSLDTGSEQYF
TRBV5-8	-	TRBD2	TRBJ2-3	TGTGCCAGCAGCCGGGAAACTAGCGGGGCGGCGCCAGATACGCAGTATTTT	CASSRETSGAAPDTQYF
TRBV5-1	-	TRBD2	TRBJ2-3	TGCGCCAGCAGCCCAGCCCCCCTTCTAGCGGGAGGGATGGGCACAGATACGCAGTATTTT	CASSPAPLLAGGMGTDTQYF
TRBV6-1	-	-	TRBJ1-2	TGTGCCAGCAGTGAAGGCCGCGGACAGCAGTATGGCTACACCTTC	CASSEGRGQQYGYTF
TRBV7-2	-	-	TRBJ1-4	TGTGCCAGCAGGAATGTAGGGAGGGGGGGTAATGAAAAACTGTTTTTT	CASRNVGRGGNEKLFF
TRBV5-1	-	-	TRBJ1-4	TGCGCCAGCAGCTCCAGGGGCGGTGGTGAAAAACTGTTTTTT	CASSSRGGGEKLFF
TRBV6-5	-	-	TRBJ1-1	TGTGCCAGCAGGCCCAACGTGGGGCAGAACACTGAAGCTTTCTTT	CASRPNVGQNTEAFF